This TCR beta chain was identified during a study of OX40 agonist ivuxolimab in advanced cancers. By share, this clone ranks as medium-sized. The cohort excluded patients with autoimmune disease history or systemic immunosuppression. Clones were sequenced by immunoSEQ multiplex PCR, and TCRdb holds only the in-frame ones, with some missing. The repertoire has about 47,000 clones, 75% to 90% of them found once; the top ten carry around 15%. Sequencing used CD4+ or CD8+ T cells sorted from blood, obtained in a trial of the OX40 agonist ivuxolimab. This receptor was taken from an adult with an advanced solid tumor such as melanoma, head and neck, liver or kidney cancer.

CDR3 coding DNA: TGTGCCAGCAGACCGGGACAGAACATCGATAGCAATCAGCCCCAGCATTTT. Protein sequence: CASRPGQNIDSNQPQHF. The gene calls are TRBV5-5 and TRBJ1-5; 7 bases match TRBD1. With 5 bases clipped from V and 0 bases from J, the junction kept 11 bases outside the gene matches. This CDR3 is built from 17 residues. Germline CDR1 reads SGHKS; CDR2 reads YYEKEE (reference sequence).